A selection of T cell receptor beta chains follows, all from one sample in a study of post-analysis software for immune sequencing data. TCRdb re-derived calls from the PCR reads in MiXCR, one entry per CDR3 protein. The repertoire holds 450,000 to 650,000 distinct CDR3 sequences, roughly 47% seen once, with more than 1.5% in the top ten. The material sequenced was blood. These TCRs come from a girl aged 5-17 years with multiple sclerosis. Both conserved end residues are part of each CDR3. The D gene is left open where the match is weak. Not every row has a clone size; where given, it reads once, few, many or a size class.

j_call clone_size d_call v_call cdr3_nt cdr3_aa
TRBJ1-2 few . TRBV7-2 TGTGCCAGCAGCTTAGGGGACCTGTATGGCTACACCTTC CASSLGDLYGYTF
TRBJ2-3 few . TRBV13 TGTGCCAGCAGCTTCGGGGATTGGAGCACAGATACGCAGTATTTT CASSFGDWSTDTQYF
TRBJ2-7 . TRBD1 TRBV5-5 TGTGCCAGCAGGACGGGACAGGGGGGGACCTACGAGCAGTACTTC CASRTGQGGTYEQYF
TRBJ2-7 . . TRBV30 TGTGCCTGGAGTGTCGTCCAGGGGTACGAGCAGTACTTC CAWSVVQGYEQYF
TRBJ2-3 . . TRBV7-8 TGTGCCAGCAGCTTATATAGAAGGGGGATCGAGGATACGCAGTATTTT CASSLYRRGIEDTQYF
TRBJ1-5 . TRBD1 TRBV12-3/TRBV12-4 TGTGCCACCCAGACAGGGGTGAATCAGCCCCAGCATTTT CATQTGVNQPQHF
TRBJ1-2 . TRBD1 TRBV9 TGTGCCAGCAGCGTAGGACCACCGGGACAGGGCCATGGCTACACCTTC CASSVGPPGQGHGYTF
TRBJ2-7 few . TRBV12-3/TRBV12-4 TGTGCCAGCAGCTTAGGGTCCCTCACCTACGAGCAGTACTTC CASSLGSLTYEQYF
TRBJ2-3 once . TRBV12-3/TRBV12-4 TGTGCCAGCAGTAAGGCTAGCGTGAGCGCAGATGTGCAGTATTTT CASSKASVSADVQYF
TRBJ2-1 . . TRBV12-3/TRBV12-4 TGTGCCAGCAGTTTATCTCTCGGGGAAAGGGGCCTCCATGAGCAGTTCTTC CASSLSLGERGLHEQFF
TRBJ1-2 few . TRBV4-1 TGCGCCAGCAGCCAAGAAGGCAGGTCAGGCTACACCTTC CASSQEGRSGYTF
TRBJ2-4 . TRBD2 TRBV7-2 TGTGCCAGCAGCTCCGGGACGGGAGGGGTGAACATTCAGTACTTC CASSSGTGGVNIQYF
TRBJ1-1 . . TRBV12-3/TRBV12-4 TGTGCCAGCAGTTCACAGACGGGCCAAGAAGCTTTCTTT CASSSQTGQEAFF
TRBJ2-3 . . TRBV5-1 TGCGCCAGCAGATCTTCGTCCCTGCCTGGCACAGATACGCAGTATTTT CASRSSSLPGTDTQYF
TRBJ2-3 once TRBD2 TRBV5-1 TGCGCCAGCAGCGCAGGAGGTAGCGGGAACACAGATACGCAGTATTTT CASSAGGSGNTDTQYF
TRBJ2-1 . TRBD2 TRBV20-1 TGCAGTGCTAGAGATCTCCTAGCGGGTCTACAAGGGACCCAGTTCTTC CSARDLLAGLQGTQFF
TRBJ1-1 . TRBD1 TRBV29-1 TGCAGCGTTCAGGGGGGCCTCACTGAAGCTTTCTTT CSVQGGLTEAFF
TRBJ2-5 . . TRBV7-2 TGTGCCAGCAGCTTAGGACGGCCCGGAGGGACCCAGTACTTC CASSLGRPGGTQYF
TRBJ2-1 few . TRBV10-3 TGTGCCATCAGTGAGCCTATGCGATACAATGAGCAGTTCTTC CAISEPMRYNEQFF
TRBJ2-3 once . TRBV5-6 TGTGCCAGCAGGCAGGCCACAGATACGCAGTATTTT CASRQATDTQYF
TRBJ2-3 . TRBD1 TRBV24-1 TGTGCCACCAGTGGTGCAACAGGGGGCGAAACAGATACGCAGTATTTT CATSGATGGETDTQYF
TRBJ2-3 . TRBD2 TRBV9 TGTGCCAGCAGCGCCGGGACTAGGCCCGTAGGGGATACGCAGTATTTT CASSAGTRPVGDTQYF
TRBJ1-5 few . TRBV4-2 TGTGCCAGCAGCCAAGATCAAATGGGAGGTCAGCCCCAGCATTTT CASSQDQMGGQPQHF